This TCR beta chain was sequenced for a study of T cells in localized non-small cell lung cancer. As for this clone: What it recognizes is unknown.

General study findings and limits: Sequencing, confined to only one tumor region, leaves heterogeneity possible. Paired adjacent lung recovered a median roughly 60 of the top 100 tumor clones. In the blood, greater T cell density corresponded to longer overall survival.

TCRdb keeps only in-frame clones here, not all; method: immunoSEQ multiplex PCR. Of 40,000 to 55,000 clones listed, under 90% are singletons. The CDR3 is 19 amino acids. CDR1 is MRHNA, CDR2 SNTAGT, per germline. Deletions cut 6 bases from V and 0 bases from J, with 24 bases between. This clonotype was sampled from a man between 35 and 75 years old with stage III lung adenocarcinoma. The rearrangement joins TRBV6-4 to TRBJ1-3; a possible D gene is TRBD1 (5 bases). Sample: peripheral blood mononuclear cells, taken before any cancer treatment. CDR3 sequence (DNA): TGTGCCAGCAGGGCGTACCAGGGAACGCGAACCTACTCTGGAAACACCATATATTTT. This gives the protein CASRAYQGTRTYSGNTIYF.